Listed here is a single T cell receptor (beta chain). Different DNA sequences within this sample yield the same CDR3. Sequenced by immunoSEQ multiplex PCR; TCRdb stores in-frame clones only, minus some. The sample records roughly 130,000 clones, about 93% being singletons. Trimming took off 5 bases at V and 6 bases at J, with 10 bases between the two ends. Germline values: CDR1 SEHNR, CDR2 FQNEAQ (reference sequence). The CDR3 covers 12 residues. This sample stems from a study of control samples from healthy donors and cancer patients. The sample consisted of PBMCs. The TCR sequence derives from a man aged 45-65 years with head and neck cancer. The V and J genes are TRBV7-9 and TRBJ1-2; tentatively, D is TRBD1 (5 bases). The CDR3 loop is CASSLGGDGYTF. The CDR3 coding sequence is TGTGCCAGCAGCCTTGGGGGGGATGGCTACACCTTC.